This is a list of T cell receptor beta chains from one sample in a study of T cell changes during pregnancy in multiple sclerosis. The repertoire was sequenced with immunoSEQ multiplex PCR; TCRdb's copy has only in-frame clones and lacks some. Here the sample spans approximately 100,000 clones, roughly 90% being singletons. This sample comprised peripheral blood, obtained after pregnancy. The receptors shown here come from a female donor with multiple sclerosis, enrolled in a pregnancy study. Each CDR3 is given with its conserved first and last residue. D genes are given only for firm matches. Some rows mark clone size as missing; the rest say once, few, many or name a class of expanded clone.

abundance,j_gene,d_gene,v_gene,CDR3nt,CDR3aa
.,TRBJ1-1,TRBD1,TRBV5-6,TGTGCCAGCAGCAGGACAGGGAGCACTGAAGCTTTCTTT,CASSRTGSTEAFF
.,TRBJ2-3,.,TRBV5-1,TGCGCCAGCAGCGCGGAACTGGCAGATACGCAGTATTTT,CASSAELADTQYF
.,TRBJ1-4,.,TRBV9,TGTGCCAGCAGCTCCAGGGGTTTTAATGAAAAACTGTTTTTT,CASSSRGFNEKLFF
few,TRBJ2-1,TRBD2,TRBV7-9,TGTGCCAGCAGCTGGGGGACTAACGGCCGCAATGAGCAGTTCTTC,CASSWGTNGRNEQFF
.,TRBJ1-4,.,TRBV11-2,TGTGCCAGCAGCTTAGACAGGGTTGCAACTAATGAAAAACTGTTTTTT,CASSLDRVATNEKLFF
.,TRBJ2-5,.,TRBV6-1,TGTGCCAGCAGTGAACGAGAGACCCAGTACTTC,CASSERETQYF
.,TRBJ2-1,TRBD2,TRBV7-6,TGTGCCAGCGGTCCATATACGGGGGGTTCGTCCTACAATGAGCAGTTCTTC,CASGPYTGGSSYNEQFF
.,TRBJ2-5,TRBD1,TRBV6-5,TGTGCCAGCAGTTACCTTCGGGACAGGCAAGAGACCCAGTACTTC,CASSYLRDRQETQYF
.,TRBJ1-6,.,TRBV25-1,TGTGCCAGCAGTGCCAGGTCGGATTCACCCCTCCACTTT,CASSARSDSPLHF
.,TRBJ1-4,TRBD1,TRBV7-2,TGTGCCAGCAGCAGACAGGGGAGGACGGAAAAACTGTTTTTT,CASSRQGRTEKLFF
once,TRBJ2-2,TRBD1,TRBV27,TGTGCCAGCAGTCTGACAGGGCTCACCGGGGAGCTGTTTTTT,CASSLTGLTGELFF
.,TRBJ1-1,.,TRBV18,TGTGCCAGCTCACCGGGGCGGAACACTGAAGCTTTCTTT,CASSPGRNTEAFF
.,TRBJ1-1,.,TRBV6-5,TGTGCCAGCAGGAGCGAACAGGGTGAAGCCACTGAAGCTTTCTTT,CASRSEQGEATEAFF
.,TRBJ1-1,.,TRBV10-3,TGTGCCATCAGAGCCAGGGCGGAGAACACTGAAGCTTTCTTT,CAIRARAENTEAFF
.,TRBJ2-2,.,TRBV5-4,TGTGCCAGCAGCAGGGCGGACGGCGGGACTCCGAGGGAGCTGTTTTTT,CASSRADGGTPRELFF
.,TRBJ2-1,TRBD2,TRBV7-3,TGTGCCAGTACCCCCGGGGGGGCGCATGAGCAGTTCTTC,CASTPGGAHEQFF
.,TRBJ1-4,.,TRBV19,TGTGCCAGTAGTATGGTGAGGGTGGCAACTAATGAAAAACTGTTTTTT,CASSMVRVATNEKLFF
.,TRBJ1-1,TRBD1,TRBV19,TGTGCCAGTAGTATGGGACAGGGTCTCACTGAAGCTTTCTTT,CASSMGQGLTEAFF
.,TRBJ2-3,.,TRBV4-2,TGTGCCAGCAGCCAAGAATTTGCGGGCACAGATACGCAGTATTTT,CASSQEFAGTDTQYF
.,TRBJ2-7,.,TRBV11-2,TGTGCCAGCAGCCCGAGTTACGAGCAGTACTTC,CASSPSYEQYF
.,TRBJ2-7,TRBD2,TRBV5-4,TGTGCCAGCAGTCCCAGCGGGGGCTATTACGAGCAGTACTTC,CASSPSGGYYEQYF
.,TRBJ2-7,TRBD2,TRBV18,TGTGCCAGCTCACCGGGACTAGCAGGTGAGCAGTACTTC,CASSPGLAGEQYF
.,TRBJ1-1,.,TRBV18,TGTGCCAGCTCACCAGAAACGCAGGGTTCTTACACTGAAGCTTTCTTT,CASSPETQGSYTEAFF
.,TRBJ1-2,.,TRBV6-5,TGTGCCAGCACTCTAGGGGGGGTAGTGGGTGGCTACACCTTC,CASTLGGVVGGYTF
.,TRBJ1-6,.,TRBV14,TGTGCCAGCAGCCTCCAGGGAGGCCATAATTCACCCCTCCACTTT,CASSLQGGHNSPLHF
.,TRBJ2-3,TRBD1,TRBV9,TGTGCCAGCAGCGTAGGGGAGACAGGGAACACAGATACGCAGTATTTT,CASSVGETGNTDTQYF
.,TRBJ1-1,TRBD1,TRBV6-5,TGTGCCAGCAGCTTGGGACAGGGGAACACTGAAGCTTTCTTT,CASSLGQGNTEAFF
.,TRBJ1-2,.,TRBV6-5,TGTGCCAGCAGTTACGCGGGGCTCCCCTATGGCTACACCTTC,CASSYAGLPYGYTF
.,TRBJ2-3,.,TRBV5-1,TGCGCCAGCCACTTCGGGGTCGACCTACGGGGTGCAGATACGCAGTATTTT,CASHFGVDLRGADTQYF
.,TRBJ1-2,.,TRBV25-1,TGTGCCAGCAGTGAATATAAGGGAGGGAACGGCTATGGCTACACCTTC,CASSEYKGGNGYGYTF
.,TRBJ2-3,.,TRBV14,TGTGCCAGCAGCCCGAGGGTCACAGATACGCAGTATTTT,CASSPRVTDTQYF
.,TRBJ2-4,.,TRBV6-1,TGTGCCAGCAGTGAAACGTCTGGGGGGGCCAAAAACATTCAGTACTTC,CASSETSGGAKNIQYF
.,TRBJ2-6,TRBD1,TRBV9,TGTGCCAGCAGCGGTACAGGGGGCCAAGGGGCCAACGTCCTGACTTTC,CASSGTGGQGANVLTF
.,TRBJ1-2,.,TRBV19,TGTGCCAGTAGTGTGCACAGTGACTATACGGGTGGCTACACCTTC,CASSVHSDYTGGYTF
.,TRBJ1-3,TRBD1,TRBV5-1,TGCGCCAGCAGCTTGGGGGGACAGGCAAACTCTGGAAACACCATATATTTT,CASSLGGQANSGNTIYF
.,TRBJ2-1,.,TRBV7-9,TGTGCCAGCAGCTTAGCAACGACAGTGCTCGCCTACAATGAGCAGTTCTTC,CASSLATTVLAYNEQFF
.,TRBJ2-2,TRBD1,TRBV10-1,TGCGCCAGCGGCGCAGGGGGCTGGAGCACCGGGGAGCTGTTTTTT,CASGAGGWSTGELFF
.,TRBJ2-5,TRBD2,TRBV9,TGTGCCAGCAGCCCTGGCCTAGCGGGAAGCCAAGAGACCCAGTACTTC,CASSPGLAGSQETQYF
once,TRBJ1-6,.,TRBV2,TGTGCCAGCCGATTGGCGGGGGGGTCTTATAATTCACCCCTCCACTTT,CASRLAGGSYNSPLHF
.,TRBJ2-2,.,TRBV6-4,TGTGCCAGCAGTGACTCGATAGGGGCCGGGGAGCTGTTTTTT,CASSDSIGAGELFF
.,TRBJ2-1,.,TRBV19,TGTGCCAGTAGTAAAGCGGCCCACTCCTACAATGAGCAGTTCTTC,CASSKAAHSYNEQFF
.,TRBJ2-2,TRBD2,TRBV5-1,TGCGCCAGCAGCTTTAGGGGAGGGTCCGGGGAGCTGTTTTTT,CASSFRGGSGELFF
.,TRBJ1-5,.,TRBV5-6,TGTGCCAGCAGCCACGGGATAAAGAATCAGCCCCAGCATTTT,CASSHGIKNQPQHF
.,TRBJ1-1,TRBD1,TRBV4-1,TGCGCCAGCAGCCAACGATTTACAGGGGGCCCGAACACTGAAGCTTTCTTT,CASSQRFTGGPNTEAFF
.,TRBJ2-4,.,TRBV29-1,TGCAGCGTTGAAGAGGGAGGAGACATTCAGTACTTC,CSVEEGGDIQYF
.,TRBJ2-2,TRBD1,TRBV20-1,TGCAGTGCTGACAGGGATGAAGAGCTGTTTTTT,CSADRDEELFF
once,TRBJ2-7,TRBD1,TRBV2,TGTGCCAGCAGTGAAGGGGGACAGGGGCTTTACGAGCAGTACTTC,CASSEGGQGLYEQYF
few,TRBJ2-2,.,TRBV18,TGTGCCAGCTCACCGGAGGGGGAGCTGTTTTTT,CASSPEGELFF
.,TRBJ1-2,.,TRBV9,TGTGCCAGCAGCGCCGTAGGGGATAGCTACACCTTC,CASSAVGDSYTF
.,TRBJ2-3,TRBD2,TRBV5-1,TGCGCCAGCAGCTTCCGATATAGCGGGGGGCTCGGGGTCCCAGATACGCAGTATTTT,CASSFRYSGGLGVPDTQYF
.,TRBJ2-2,.,TRBV27,TGTGCCAGCAGTGCTACTGCAGGGAGGACCGGGGAGCTGTTTTTT,CASSATAGRTGELFF
.,TRBJ2-1,TRBD1,TRBV9,TGTGCCAGCAGCCCATCGGGACAGCCGAGCTCCTACAATGAGCAGTTCTTC,CASSPSGQPSSYNEQFF
.,TRBJ2-7,TRBD1,TRBV6-5,TGTGCCAGCAGTTACACAGGGGGGAGCGAGCAGTACTTC,CASSYTGGSEQYF